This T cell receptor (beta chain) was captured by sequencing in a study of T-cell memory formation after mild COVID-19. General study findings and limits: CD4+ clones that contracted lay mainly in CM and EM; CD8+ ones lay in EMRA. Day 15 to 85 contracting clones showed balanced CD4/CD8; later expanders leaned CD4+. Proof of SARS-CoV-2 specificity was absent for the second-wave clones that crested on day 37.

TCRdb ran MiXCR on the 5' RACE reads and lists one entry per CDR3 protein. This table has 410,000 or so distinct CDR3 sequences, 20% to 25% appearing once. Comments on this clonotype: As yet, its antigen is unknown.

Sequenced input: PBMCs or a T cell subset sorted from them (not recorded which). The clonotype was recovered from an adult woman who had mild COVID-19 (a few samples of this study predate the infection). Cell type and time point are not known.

This CDR3 reads CASSQAGSSYEQYF. Here the CDR3 DNA reads TGTGCCAGCAGCCAGGCGGGGAGCTCCTACGAGCAGTACTTC. The chain is built from TRBV3-1 and TRBJ2-7, with D possibly being TRBD2 (6 bases). The CDR3 is made up of 14 amino acids. Germline CDR1 is LGHDT and CDR2 is YNNKEL (reference sequence). Trimming left V 3 bases short and J 0 bases short, with 9 bases between.